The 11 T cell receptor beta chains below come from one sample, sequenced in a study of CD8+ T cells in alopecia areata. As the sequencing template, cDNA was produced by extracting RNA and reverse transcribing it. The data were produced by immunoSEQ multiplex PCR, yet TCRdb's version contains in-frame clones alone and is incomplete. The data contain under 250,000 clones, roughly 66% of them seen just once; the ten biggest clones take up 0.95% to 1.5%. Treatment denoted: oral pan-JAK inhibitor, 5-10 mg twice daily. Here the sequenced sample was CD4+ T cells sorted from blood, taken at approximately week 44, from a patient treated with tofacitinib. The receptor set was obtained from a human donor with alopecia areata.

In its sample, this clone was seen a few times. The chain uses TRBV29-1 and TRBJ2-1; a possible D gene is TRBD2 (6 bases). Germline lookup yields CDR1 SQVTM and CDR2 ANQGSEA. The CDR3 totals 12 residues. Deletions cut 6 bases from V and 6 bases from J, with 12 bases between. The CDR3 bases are TGCAGCGTACGAAAACTAGCCAATGAGCAGTTCTTC. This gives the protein CSVRKLANEQFF.

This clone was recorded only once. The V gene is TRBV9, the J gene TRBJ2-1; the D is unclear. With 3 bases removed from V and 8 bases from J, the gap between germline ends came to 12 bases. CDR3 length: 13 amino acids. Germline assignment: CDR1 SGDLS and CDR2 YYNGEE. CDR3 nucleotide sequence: TGTGCCAGCAGCGCCCTTCGTGGGGATGAGCAGTTCTTC. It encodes CASSALRGDEQFF. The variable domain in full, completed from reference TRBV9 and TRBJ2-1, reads DSGVTQTPKHLITATGQRVTLRCSPRSGDLSVYWYQQSLDQGLQFLIQYYNGEERAKGNILERFSAQQFPDLHSELNLSSLELGDSALYFCASSALRGDEQFFGPGTRLTVL.

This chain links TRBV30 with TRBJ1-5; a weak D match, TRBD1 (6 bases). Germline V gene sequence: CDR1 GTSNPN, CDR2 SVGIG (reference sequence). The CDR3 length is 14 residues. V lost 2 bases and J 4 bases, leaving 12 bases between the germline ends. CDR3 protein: CAWSKGDPNQPQHF. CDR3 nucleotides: TGTGCCTGGAGTAAGGGGGACCCTAATCAGCCCCAGCATTTT.

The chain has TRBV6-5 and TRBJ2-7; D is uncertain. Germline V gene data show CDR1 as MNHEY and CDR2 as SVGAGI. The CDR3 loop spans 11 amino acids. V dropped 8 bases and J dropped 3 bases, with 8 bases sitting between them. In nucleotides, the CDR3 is TGTGCCAGCGGCAGCCACTACGAGCAGTACTTC. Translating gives CASGSHYEQYF.

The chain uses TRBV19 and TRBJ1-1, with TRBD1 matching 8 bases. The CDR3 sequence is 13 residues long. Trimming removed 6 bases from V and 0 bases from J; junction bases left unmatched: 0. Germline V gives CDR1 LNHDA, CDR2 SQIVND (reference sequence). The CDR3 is CASRDRVNTEAFF. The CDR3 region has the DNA TGTGCCAGTAGGGACAGGGTGAACACTGAAGCTTTCTTT.

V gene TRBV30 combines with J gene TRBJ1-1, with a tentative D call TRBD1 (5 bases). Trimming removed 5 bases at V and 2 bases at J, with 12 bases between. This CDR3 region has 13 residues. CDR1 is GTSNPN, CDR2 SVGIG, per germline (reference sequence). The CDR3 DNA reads TGTGCCTGGGGGGCGGGTAGAAACACTGAAGCTTTCTTT. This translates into CAWGAGRNTEAFF.

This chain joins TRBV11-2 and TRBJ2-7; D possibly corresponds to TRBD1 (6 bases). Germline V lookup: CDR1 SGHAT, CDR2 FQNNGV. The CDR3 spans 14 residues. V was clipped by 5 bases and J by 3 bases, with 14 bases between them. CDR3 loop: CASSPLPGDYEQYF. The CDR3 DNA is TGTGCCAGCAGCCCCCTCCCAGGGGACTACGAGCAGTACTTC.

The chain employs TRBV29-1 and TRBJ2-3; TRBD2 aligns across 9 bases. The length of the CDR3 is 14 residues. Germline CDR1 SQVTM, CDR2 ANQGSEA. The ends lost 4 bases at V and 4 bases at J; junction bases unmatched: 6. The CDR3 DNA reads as TGCAGCGTTGCCAGCGGCGGGGGGGCAGATACGCAGTATTTT. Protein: CSVASGGGADTQYF.

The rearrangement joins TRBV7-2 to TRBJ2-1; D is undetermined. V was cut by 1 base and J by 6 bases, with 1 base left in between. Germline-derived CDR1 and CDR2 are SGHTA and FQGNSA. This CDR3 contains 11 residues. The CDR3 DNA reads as TGTGCCAGCAGCTTAGGCAATGAGCAGTTCTTC. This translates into CASSLGNEQFF. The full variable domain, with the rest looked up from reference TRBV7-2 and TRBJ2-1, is GAGVSQSPSNKVTEKGKDVELRCDPISGHTALYWYRQSLGQGLEFLIYFQGNSAPDKSGLPSDRFSAERTGGSVSTLTIQRTQQEDSAVYLCASSLGNEQFFGPGTRLTVL.

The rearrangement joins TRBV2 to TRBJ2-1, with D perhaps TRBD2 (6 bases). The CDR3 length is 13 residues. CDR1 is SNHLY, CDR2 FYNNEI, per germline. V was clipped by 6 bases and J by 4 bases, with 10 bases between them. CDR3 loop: CASRFGTYNEQFF. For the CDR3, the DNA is TGTGCCAGCAGGTTCGGGACTTACAATGAGCAGTTCTTC.

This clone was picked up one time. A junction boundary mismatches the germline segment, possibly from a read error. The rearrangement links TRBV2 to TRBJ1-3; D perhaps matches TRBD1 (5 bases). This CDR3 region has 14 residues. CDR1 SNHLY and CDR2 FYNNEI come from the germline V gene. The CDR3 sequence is CASREVGDGNTIYF. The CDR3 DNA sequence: TGTGCCAGCAGGGAAGTAGGGGACGGAAACACCATATATTTT.